The 31 T cell receptor beta chains below were found in one sample sequenced in a study of blood T cell repertoires in COVID-19. Method: immunoSEQ multiplex PCR; TCRdb's copy keeps in-frame clones and lacks some. The repertoire holds approximately 300,000 clones, with about four fifths as singletons. The sequenced material came from peripheral blood. The source of these receptors is a woman in her 50s with acute or convalescent COVID-19.

The chain couples TRBV6-1 to TRBJ1-2; D gene uncertain. Germline assignment: CDR1 MNHNS and CDR2 SASEGT. V was trimmed by 1 base and J by 8 bases, leaving 11 bases between them. CDR3 size: 13 residues. Written as DNA, the CDR3 is TGTGCCAGCAGTGAAGACCCGGGTGGGGGCTACACCTTC. The encoded protein is CASSEDPGGGYTF.

J is TRBJ2-1 and V is TRBV18, with 8 bases that match TRBD1. The germline gives CDR1 KGHSH, CDR2 LQKENI. J was trimmed by 4 bases and V by 6 bases; bases with no gene match: 8. The length of the CDR3 is 15 residues. In nucleotides, the CDR3 is TGTGCCAGCTCCCCCGGGACAGGTGAATACAATGAGCAGTTCTTC. It encodes CASSPGTGEYNEQFF.

The V gene is TRBV5-4, the J gene TRBJ1-6; the D gene is possibly TRBD1 (6 bases). V was clipped by 4 bases and J by 6 bases, with 17 bases between them. This CDR3 contains 16 residues. Germline CDR1 reads SGHNT; CDR2 reads YYREEE (reference sequence). For the CDR3, the DNA is TGTGCCAGCAGCCCCGTTCGGGGGGCCAGTAATTCACCCCTCCACTTT. It encodes CASSPVRGASNSPLHF.

V is TRBV27 and J is TRBJ1-3; TRBD1 matches at 11 bases. Losses at the gene ends were 6 bases for V and 2 bases for J; bases not matched to a gene: 3. The CDR3 covers 15 residues. Germline CDR1 is MNHEY and CDR2 is SMNVEV (reference sequence). Here the CDR3 reads CASRRTGGTGNTIYF. CDR3 sequence (DNA): TGTGCCAGCAGAAGGACAGGGGGCACTGGAAACACCATATATTTT.

V and J are TRBV25-1 and TRBJ2-2; TRBD2 might be the D (5 bases). Germline lookup yields CDR1 MGHDK and CDR2 SYGVNS. There are 12 residues in the CDR3. Trimming shortened V by 8 bases and J by 1 base, and 5 bases separated the two germline ends. CDR3 region: CASRENTGELFF. The CDR3, as DNA: TGTGCCAGCCGGGAGAACACCGGGGAGCTGTTTTTT.

V is TRBV4-1 and J is TRBJ1-4, with D maybe TRBD1 (6 bases). Germline V gene data show CDR1 as MGHRA and CDR2 as YSYEKL. V gave up 0 bases and J gave up 5 bases, with 13 bases separating them. The CDR3 consists of 16 residues. The CDR3 DNA reads as TGCGCCAGCAGCCAAGAACAGGGTTGGTTGAATGAAAAACTGTTTTTT. This sequence encodes CASSQEQGWLNEKLFF.

For the CDR3, the DNA is TGCGCCAGCAGCTTGTCGGGAAATAACTATGGCTACACCTTC. Its protein is CASSLSGNNYGYTF. The V and J genes are TRBV5-1 and TRBJ1-2; no definite D call. This CDR3 has 14 amino acids. Germline CDR1 SGHRS, CDR2 YFSETQ. Between the trimmed V and J ends, which lost 1 base and 1 base, there was a span of 8 bases. The full variable domain, with the rest looked up from reference TRBV5-1 and TRBJ1-2, is KAGVTQTPRYLIKTRGQQVTLSCSPISGHRSVSWYQQTPGQGLQFLFEYFSETQRNKGNFPGRFSGRQFSNSRSEMNVSTLELGDSALYLCASSLSGNNYGYTFGSGTRLTVV.

The chain combines TRBV7-9 with TRBJ2-2; perhaps TRBD1 as D (6 bases). Germline lookup yields CDR1 SEHNR and CDR2 FQNEAQ (reference sequence). The CDR3 totals 15 residues. Between the trimmed V and J ends, which lost 2 bases and 5 bases, there was a span of 12 bases. CDR3 nucleotides: TGTGCCAGCAGCTTAAACAGGGCAGAGACCGGGGAGCTGTTTTTT. It specifies CASSLNRAETGELFF. The full variable domain, rest sourced from reference TRBV7-9 and TRBJ2-2, is DTGVSQNPRHKITKRGQNVTFRCDPISEHNRLYWYRQTLGQGPEFLTYFQNEAQLEKSRLLSDRFSAERPKGSFSTLEIQRTEQGDSAMYLCASSLNRAETGELFFGEGSRLTVL.

This clone appeared once. V usage is TRBV23-1 and J usage is TRBJ1-1; perhaps TRBD1 as D (5 bases). TRBV23-1 is labeled an ORF, and its function is uncertain. The CDR3 has 16 residues. Trimming removed 0 bases from V and 0 bases from J, with 11 bases in between. The CDR3 DNA reads as TGCGCCAGCAGTCAATCCCGACAGTTGATGAACACTGAAGCTTTCTTT. This sequence encodes CASSQSRQLMNTEAFF.

The chain couples TRBV30 to TRBJ1-5; a weak D match, TRBD1 (5 bases). CDR3 size: 13 residues. Germline CDR1 reads GTSNPN; CDR2 reads SVGIG (reference sequence). V lost 6 bases, J lost 5 bases, and 14 bases lay in between. CDR3 sequence reads: CACGEGIDQPQHF. CDR3 bases: TGTGCCTGTGGAGAGGGGATCGATCAGCCCCAGCATTTT. Full variable domain (outside the CDR3, taken from reference TRBV30 and TRBJ1-5): SQTIHQWPATLVQPVGSPLSLECTVEGTSNPNLYWYRQAAGRGLQLLFYSVGIGQISSEVPQNLSASRPQDRQFILSSKKLLLSDSGFYLCACGEGIDQPQHFGDGTRLSIL.

The V gene is TRBV5-1, the J gene TRBJ2-1; TRBD1 matches at 9 bases. Germline V gene lookup returns CDR1 SGHRS and CDR2 YFSETQ. The V and J ends lost 4 bases and 8 bases, in that order; junction bases with no gene match: 4. The CDR3 consists of 13 residues. The CDR3 here is CASSRTGEDEQFF. The CDR3 bases are TGCGCCAGCAGCCGGACAGGGGAAGATGAGCAGTTCTTC.

The chain couples TRBV19 to TRBJ1-4; TRBD1 aligns across 7 bases. The CDR3 has 14 residues. Trimming cost V 3 bases and J 4 bases; bases outside gene matches: 2. Germline V gene data show CDR1 as LNHDA and CDR2 as SQIVND (reference sequence). This CDR3 is CASSMGTVNEKLFF. The CDR3 region has the DNA TGTGCCAGTAGTATGGGGACAGTTAATGAAAAACTGTTTTTT.

This sequence joins TRBV6-5 and TRBJ1-5; maybe TRBD1 (6 bases). V dropped 8 bases and J dropped 6 bases, with 14 bases sitting between them. This CDR3 is built from 13 residues. Germline CDR1 MNHEY, CDR2 SVGAGI. The CDR3 is CASCSDSPQPQHF. CDR3 sequence (DNA): TGTGCCAGCTGCTCGGACAGTCCTCAGCCCCAGCATTTT.

V usage is TRBV9 and J usage is TRBJ1-3, with 7 bases matching TRBD1. The trim removed 0 bases at V and 4 bases at J, leaving 7 bases unmatched. Per the germline V gene, CDR1 is SGDLS and CDR2 is YYNGEE. The CDR3 extends over 16 amino acids. CDR3 coding DNA: TGTGCCAGCAGCGTAGGAGAGGGGGCGTCGGGAAACACCATATATTTT. Residues: CASSVGEGASGNTIYF.

This chain joins TRBV3-1 (or the pseudogene TRBV3-2) and TRBJ1-4, with TRBD1 matching over 7 bases. V lost 4 bases to trimming and J lost 6 bases; unmatched junction nucleotides: 5. The CDR3 covers 14 residues. CDR1 and CDR2 (germline): LGHDT, YNNKEL (reference sequence). The CDR3 is CASSPWDSYEKLFF. For the CDR3, the DNA is TGTGCCAGCAGCCCCTGGGACAGCTATGAAAAACTGTTTTTT.

The chain carries TRBV10-1 and TRBJ2-2, with a weak D call TRBD2 (6 bases). This CDR3 spans 15 amino acids. Germline CDR1 reads WNHNN; CDR2 reads SYGVQD (reference sequence). With 5 bases removed from V and 1 base from J, the gap between germline ends came to 11 bases. CDR3 sequence reads: CASSLRDWNTGELFF. CDR3 sequence (DNA): TGCGCCAGCAGTCTCCGGGACTGGAACACCGGGGAGCTGTTTTTT.

This chain links TRBV27 with TRBJ2-3; no reliable D call. V was shortened by 6 bases and J by 3 bases, with 13 bases between the two germline ends. Germline lookup yields CDR1 MNHEY and CDR2 SMNVEV (reference sequence). CDR3 length equals 14 residues. The CDR3 DNA sequence: TGTGCCAGCAGGGGCCTCATTGGGACAGATACGCAGTATTTT. Its protein is CASRGLIGTDTQYF.

The chain joins TRBV2 to TRBJ2-3, with 8 bases fitting TRBD2. V was clipped by 4 bases and J by 1 base; unmatched bases: 4. CDR1 is SNHLY and CDR2 is FYNNEI in the germline V gene. The CDR3 has 15 amino acids. CDR3 in DNA: TGTGCCAGCAGTGTCGAAGCGGGGGGCACAGATACGCAGTATTTT. This gives the protein CASSVEAGGTDTQYF.

The chain recombines TRBV30 with TRBJ2-4; no clear D. CDR3 size: 15 residues. V was shortened by 1 base and J by 0 bases, with 10 bases between the two germline ends. The germline gives CDR1 GTSNPN, CDR2 SVGIG (reference sequence). CDR3 amino acids: CAWSGTVIAKNIQYF. The CDR3 region has the DNA TGTGCCTGGAGTGGAACGGTCATAGCCAAAAACATTCAGTACTTC.

The gene calls are TRBV12-5 and TRBJ2-5; 8 bases are a match to TRBD1. The V gene's germline CDR1 is LGHNT and CDR2 FRNRAP. J lost 4 bases, V lost 6 bases, and 10 bases had no gene match. The CDR3 is 15 residues long. In DNA form, the CDR3 reads TGTGCTAGTGGCCCACCTGGACAGGGAGGAGAGACCCAGTACTTC. It codes for CASGPPGQGGETQYF.

This clone was observed a few times. The V call is TRBV3-1 (or the pseudogene TRBV3-2), the J call TRBJ2-1; 7 bases align to TRBD1. After removal of 7 bases from V and 0 bases from J, the junction contained 6 bases not matched to a gene. Looked up from germline, CDR1 is LGHDT and CDR2 is YNNKEL (reference sequence). The CDR3 extends over 15 amino acids. CDR3 residues: CASKDRLLSYNEQFF. CDR3 DNA: TGTGCCAGCAAGGACAGGCTGCTCTCCTACAATGAGCAGTTCTTC.

This clone has only a few counts. V and J are TRBV5-4 and TRBJ1-2; D is unclear. Trimming removed 7 bases at V and 0 bases at J, with 4 bases between. The CDR3 covers 11 residues. The V gene's germline CDR1 is SGHNT and CDR2 YYREEE (reference sequence). The CDR3 DNA is TGTGCCAGCGGGCCTAACTATGGCTACACCTTC. Translation: CASGPNYGYTF.

This clone was detected only once. CDR3 nucleotide sequence: TGTGCCAGCAGCTCACAGGGGGGGTGGGAGCAGTTCTTC. It encodes CASSSQGGWEQFF. The J gene is TRBJ2-1, the V gene TRBV12-3 or TRBV12-4; TRBD1 is a possible D gene (8 bases). CDR3 size: 13 residues. V lost 6 bases and J 10 bases, leaving 16 bases between the germline ends.

The V and J genes are TRBV7-2 and TRBJ2-1, with a possible D match to TRBD1 (5 bases). The V end lost 5 bases, the J end lost 0 bases, and 11 bases lay between the germline ends. The germline V gene has CDR1 SGHTA and CDR2 FQGNSA. The CDR3 consists of 15 residues. CDR3 amino acids: CASSLRAGSYNEQFF. In nucleotides, the CDR3 is TGTGCCAGCAGCCTCAGGGCCGGCTCCTACAATGAGCAGTTCTTC.

This CDR3 reads CASSYSTGFGYTF. The CDR3, as DNA: TGTGCCAGCAGTTACTCGACAGGGTTTGGCTACACCTTC. The chain employs TRBV6-5 and TRBJ1-2, with 7 nucleotides matching TRBD1. Germline V gives CDR1 MNHEY, CDR2 SVGAGI. The CDR3 covers 13 residues. Trimming cost V 0 bases and J 7 bases; bases outside gene matches: 2.

The CDR3 loop is CASSYSWGLAGAETDTQYF. CDR3 sequence (DNA): TGTGCCAGCAGTTACTCCTGGGGACTAGCGGGAGCCGAAACAGATACGCAGTATTTT. The V call is TRBV6-2 or TRBV6-3, the J call TRBJ2-3; 14 nucleotides match TRBD2. Germline V gives CDR1 MNHEY, CDR2 SVGEGT. CDR3 size: 19 residues. J lost 3 bases, V lost 0 bases, and 8 bases had no gene match.

There are a few counts of this clone. V and J are TRBV4-1 and TRBJ1-5; 9 bases map to TRBD1. Per the germline V gene, CDR1 is MGHRA and CDR2 is YSYEKL. The CDR3 contains 15 residues. J lost 2 bases, V lost 1 base, and 0 bases had no gene match. The CDR3 sequence is CASSQGDRGNQPQHF. The CDR3 nucleotides read TGCGCCAGCAGCCAAGGGGACAGGGGCAATCAGCCCCAGCATTTT.

The V gene is TRBV30, the J gene TRBJ2-6; 7 bases match TRBD2. Germline V lookup: CDR1 GTSNPN, CDR2 SVGIG (reference sequence). V lost 4 bases and J lost 0; bases outside the gene matches: 6. This CDR3 is built from 16 residues. The CDR3 nucleotides read TGTGCCTGGATCGCGGGAGTTTACTCTGGGGCCAACGTCCTGACTTTC. Its translation is CAWIAGVYSGANVLTF. The full variable domain, with the rest looked up from reference TRBV30 and TRBJ2-6, is SQTIHQWPATLVQPVGSPLSLECTVEGTSNPNLYWYRQAAGRGLQLLFYSVGIGQISSEVPQNLSASRPQDRQFILSSKKLLLSDSGFYLCAWIAGVYSGANVLTFGAGSRLTVL.

The chain is built from TRBV25-1 and TRBJ2-7, with a possible D match to TRBD2 (5 bases). CDR1 and CDR2 (germline): MGHDK, SYGVNS. The CDR3 contains 14 residues. V gave up 5 bases and J gave up 1 base, with 12 bases separating them. CDR3 sequence (DNA): TGTGCCAGCAGTAAGGCGGGTTCTTCCTACGAGCAGTACTTC. Amino acid sequence: CASSKAGSSYEQYF.

This clone was observed a few times. The rearrangement joins TRBV7-2 to TRBJ2-3; TRBD1 matches 7 bases. V shed 4 bases and J 2 bases; nucleotides not matched to a gene: 3. Germline lookup yields CDR1 SGHTA and CDR2 FQGNSA. This CDR3 contains 14 residues. The CDR3 here is CASSSGQFTDTQYF. The CDR3 nucleotides read TGTGCCAGCAGCTCGGGACAGTTCACAGATACGCAGTATTTT. Complete variable domain (other parts from reference TRBV7-2 and TRBJ2-3): GAGVSQSPSNKVTEKGKDVELRCDPISGHTALYWYRQSLGQGLEFLIYFQGNSAPDKSGLPSDRFSAERTGGSVSTLTIQRTQQEDSAVYLCASSSGQFTDTQYFGPGTRLTVL.

The gene calls are TRBV7-9 and TRBJ1-4; D possibly corresponds to TRBD1 (5 bases). Germline lookup yields CDR1 SEHNR and CDR2 FQNEAQ (reference sequence). V was pared by 5 bases and J by 4 bases, with 8 bases between. The CDR3 spans 13 residues. The CDR3 reads CASSIQGNEKLFF. The CDR3 DNA is TGTGCCAGCAGCATCCAGGGTAATGAAAAACTGTTTTTT.